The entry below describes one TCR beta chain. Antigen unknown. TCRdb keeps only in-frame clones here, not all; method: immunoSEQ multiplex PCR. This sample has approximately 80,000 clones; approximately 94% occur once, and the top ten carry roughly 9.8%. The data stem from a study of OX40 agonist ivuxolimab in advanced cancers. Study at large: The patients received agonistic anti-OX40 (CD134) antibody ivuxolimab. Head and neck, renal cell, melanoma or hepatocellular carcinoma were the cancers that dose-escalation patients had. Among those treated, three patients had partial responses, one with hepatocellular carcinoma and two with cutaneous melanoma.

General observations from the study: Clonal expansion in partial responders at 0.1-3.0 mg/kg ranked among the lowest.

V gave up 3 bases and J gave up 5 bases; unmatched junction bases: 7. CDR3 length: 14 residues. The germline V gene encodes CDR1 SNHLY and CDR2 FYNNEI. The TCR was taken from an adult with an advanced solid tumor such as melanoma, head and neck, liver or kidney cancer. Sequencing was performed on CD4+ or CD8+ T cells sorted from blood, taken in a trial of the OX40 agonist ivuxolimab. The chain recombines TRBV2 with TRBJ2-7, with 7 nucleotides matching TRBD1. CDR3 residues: CASSDGRGRNEQYF. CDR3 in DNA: TGTGCCAGCAGTGACGGAAGGGGGCGGAACGAGCAGTACTTC.